This T cell receptor beta chain was obtained from a study of T cell responses to AZD1222 COVID-19 vaccine. Study-wide results and caveats: Repertoires in all cases were sampled only once the peak T cell response had passed. Spike was spanned by vaccine-associated CD4 TCRs, which were dominant at 160-218 and 743-854.

A note on this clone: What it binds is unknown.

Trimming removed 6 bases from V and 1 base from J, with 19 bases in between. Germline lookup yields CDR1 SQVTM and CDR2 ANQGSEA. This CDR3 has 15 residues. Second-dose schedules of about 4 or about 12 weeks were combined. TCRdb keeps only in-frame clones here, not all; method: immunoSEQ multiplex PCR. Of fewer than 120,000 clones listed, 70% to 90% are singletons. The input for sequencing was peripheral blood, taken 28 days after the second AZD1222 dose. This chain links TRBV29-1 with TRBJ2-7, with TRBD1 as a possible D gene (5 bases). This receptor was identified in an adult who received the AZD1222 COVID-19 vaccine. As DNA, the CDR3 is TGCAGCGTCATACCGACTTGGACAAGTTCCTACGAGCAGTACTTC. It specifies CSVIPTWTSSYEQYF.